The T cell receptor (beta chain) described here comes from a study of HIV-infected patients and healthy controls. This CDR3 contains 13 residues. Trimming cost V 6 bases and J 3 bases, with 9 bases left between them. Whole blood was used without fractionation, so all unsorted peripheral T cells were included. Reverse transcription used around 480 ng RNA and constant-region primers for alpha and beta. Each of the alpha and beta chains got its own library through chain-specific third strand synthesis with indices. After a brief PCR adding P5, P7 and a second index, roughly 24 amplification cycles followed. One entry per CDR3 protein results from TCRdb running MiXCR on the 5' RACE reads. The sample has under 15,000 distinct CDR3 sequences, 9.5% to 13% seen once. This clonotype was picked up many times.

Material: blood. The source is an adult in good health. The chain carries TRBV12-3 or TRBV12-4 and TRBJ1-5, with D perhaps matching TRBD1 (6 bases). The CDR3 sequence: CASSQGSNQPQHF. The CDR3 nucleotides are TGTGCCAGCAGCCAGGGGTCCAATCAGCCCCAGCATTTT.